This T cell receptor beta chain was identified in a study of cytomegalovirus exposure and HLA in healthy donors. With 60 Vbeta and 13 Jbeta primers, the PCR was carried out. The table came from immunoSEQ multiplex PCR; TCRdb's copy has only in-frame clones and leaves some out. Here the sample spans approximately 91,000 clones, more than 75% being singletons. This clone showed up just once. CDR1 and CDR2 from the germline V gene are SGHTS and YDEGEE. The length of the CDR3 is 14 residues. Trimming pared 1 base from V and 3 bases from J, leaving 10 bases between. The clonotype originates from a human donor in good health. The genes are TRBV5-8 and TRBJ1-1, with a possible D match to TRBD1 (5 bases). Sequenced sample: PBMCs. In nucleotides, the CDR3 is TGTGCCAGCAGCTTGAGGGGTGAGGACACTGAAGCTTTCTTT. Protein sequence: CASSLRGEDTEAFF.